The clone carrying this T cell receptor (beta chain) has just one count. The sample comes from a study of blood T cell repertoires in COVID-19. At the level of the study: T cells, B-cell-depleted T cells, or PBMCs provided the cDNA or gDNA that served as material.

CDR1 is MDHEN, CDR2 SYDVKM, per germline. The CDR3 consists of 15 residues. Trimming removed 8 bases from V and 4 bases from J, with 20 bases in between. Sequenced by immunoSEQ multiplex PCR; TCRdb stores in-frame clones only, minus some. The sample contains under 200,000 clones, approximately 79% of which appear only once. What was sequenced was peripheral blood. V gene TRBV28 combines with J gene TRBJ1-2, with TRBD1 as a possible D gene (5 bases). This TCR derives from a woman of 80 years or more with acute or convalescent COVID-19. The chain's CDR3 is CASHEEQGRSYGYTF. As DNA, the CDR3 is TGTGCCAGCCACGAGGAGCAGGGAAGGAGCTATGGCTACACCTTC.